Listed below are T cell receptor beta chains from one sample, sequenced in a study of Graves' ophthalmopathy and Graves' hyperthyroidism. TCRdb re-derived calls from the multiplex PCR reads in MiXCR, one entry per CDR3 protein. The sample carries roughly 600,000 distinct CDR3 sequences, under 45% recorded once. The sample was peripheral blood or thyroid tissue (not recorded which). Every receptor here comes from an adult man with Graves' hyperthyroidism. Each CDR3 is given with its conserved first and last residue. The order of the fields is D gene, V gene, J gene, clone size, CDR3 DNA, CDR3 protein. The D gene is left open where the match is weak. Expanded clones are given a class, and other clones once, few, many or no size at all.

d_call: -; v_call: TRBV24-1; j_call: TRBJ2-5; clone_size: many; cdr3_nt: TGTGCCACCAGTGTCCCCGGTGGGACCCAGTACTTC; cdr3_aa: CATSVPGGTQYF
d_call: TRBD1; v_call: TRBV20-1; j_call: TRBJ1-3; clone_size: few; cdr3_nt: TGCAGTGCTAGGAGGACAGGGGGAGGTTACCTCTCTGGAAACACCATATATTTT; cdr3_aa: CSARRTGGGYLSGNTIYF
d_call: -; v_call: TRBV20-1; j_call: TRBJ2-5; clone_size: few; cdr3_nt: TGCAGTGCTAGAGTTTTGGTCAGCCAAGAGACCCAGTACTTC; cdr3_aa: CSARVLVSQETQYF
d_call: -; v_call: TRBV7-9; j_call: TRBJ1-2; clone_size: -; cdr3_nt: TGTGCCAGCAGCTTAGCGACTATCCGGCTGAGCAGGGAAAACTATGGCTACACCTTC; cdr3_aa: CASSLATIRLSRENYGYTF
d_call: -; v_call: TRBV20-1; j_call: TRBJ2-2; clone_size: many; cdr3_nt: TGCAGTGCTCGCAGGTCGGACACCGGGGAGCTGTTTTTT; cdr3_aa: CSARRSDTGELFF
d_call: -; v_call: TRBV19; j_call: TRBJ1-6; clone_size: many; cdr3_nt: TGTGCCAGTAGGGACATGTCCTCACCCCTCCACTTT; cdr3_aa: CASRDMSSPLHF
d_call: -; v_call: TRBV5-4; j_call: TRBJ2-5; clone_size: -; cdr3_nt: TGTGCCAGCAGCCGACAGGTGGCATTCCAAGAGACCCAGTACTTC; cdr3_aa: CASSRQVAFQETQYF
d_call: -; v_call: TRBV7-9; j_call: TRBJ2-3; clone_size: -; cdr3_nt: TGTGCCAGCAGCTCCTTAGCGGCTAGCACAGATACGCAGTATTTT; cdr3_aa: CASSSLAASTDTQYF
d_call: TRBD1; v_call: TRBV19; j_call: TRBJ1-1; clone_size: -; cdr3_nt: TGTGCCATCCTACAGGGGGACACTCTAATGAACACTGAAGCTTTCTTT; cdr3_aa: CAILQGDTLMNTEAFF
d_call: -; v_call: TRBV2; j_call: TRBJ1-4; clone_size: many; cdr3_nt: TGTGCCAGCCGACAGGAAGATGAAAAACTGTTTTTT; cdr3_aa: CASRQEDEKLFF
d_call: -; v_call: TRBV5-6; j_call: TRBJ1-5; clone_size: few; cdr3_nt: TGTGCCAGCAGCTTGGACGGACGCAATCAGCCCCAGCATTTT; cdr3_aa: CASSLDGRNQPQHF
d_call: TRBD2; v_call: TRBV20-1; j_call: TRBJ2-3; clone_size: few; cdr3_nt: TGCAGTGCTAGGGCGCGGGAGGGCACAGATACGCAGTATTTT; cdr3_aa: CSARAREGTDTQYF
d_call: -; v_call: TRBV10-2; j_call: TRBJ1-3; clone_size: many; cdr3_nt: TGCGCCAGCAGTGTTGTAGAATCTGGAAACACCATATATTTT; cdr3_aa: CASSVVESGNTIYF
d_call: -; v_call: TRBV7-2; j_call: TRBJ2-3; clone_size: once; cdr3_nt: TGTGCCAGCAGCATTGACTCCTACAGCACAGATACGCAGTATTTT; cdr3_aa: CASSIDSYSTDTQYF
d_call: -; v_call: TRBV10-3; j_call: TRBJ2-6; clone_size: -; cdr3_nt: TGTGCCATCAGTGAGTTAATGCCAGGGACTGGGGCCAACGTCCTGACTTTC; cdr3_aa: CAISELMPGTGANVLTF
d_call: -; v_call: TRBV19; j_call: TRBJ1-1; clone_size: many; cdr3_nt: TGTGCCAGTAATGAGGGGTTGGGCACTGAAGCTTTCTTT; cdr3_aa: CASNEGLGTEAFF
d_call: TRBD1; v_call: TRBV20-1; j_call: TRBJ1-4; clone_size: few; cdr3_nt: TGCAGTGCTAGAGAGTTCGGACAGGGAAGAAGTGAAAAACTGTTTTTT; cdr3_aa: CSAREFGQGRSEKLFF